This T cell receptor (beta chain) was observed in a study of blood T cell repertoires in COVID-19. Study information: Researchers got acute and convalescent COVID-19 samples from the United States, Italy and Spain. The analysed material was cDNA or gDNA that came from T cells, B-cell-depleted T cells, or PBMCs.

As handled by the study authors: Reference gene primer amplification gave estimated nucleated cell counts. Sequencing was performed with immunoSEQ multiplex PCR; in TCRdb, only in-frame clones are kept and a portion is missing. The V and J calls and clone size were taken over from that table, and D and trimming were inferred from the DNA. The profile shows around 97,000 clones, 70% to 85% of them singletons. CDR3 length: 14 amino acids. Germline V gives CDR1 SGHRS, CDR2 YFSETQ. V lost 2 bases, J lost 1 base, and 7 bases lay in between. The genes are TRBV5-1 and TRBJ2-1; D gene ambiguous. The sequencing sample was made of peripheral blood. This TCR was recovered from a man aged 65 to 85 with acute or convalescent COVID-19. The chain's CDR3 is CASSFSVSYNEQFF. CDR3 sequence (DNA): TGCGCCAGCAGCTTTTCGGTATCCTACAATGAGCAGTTCTTC.